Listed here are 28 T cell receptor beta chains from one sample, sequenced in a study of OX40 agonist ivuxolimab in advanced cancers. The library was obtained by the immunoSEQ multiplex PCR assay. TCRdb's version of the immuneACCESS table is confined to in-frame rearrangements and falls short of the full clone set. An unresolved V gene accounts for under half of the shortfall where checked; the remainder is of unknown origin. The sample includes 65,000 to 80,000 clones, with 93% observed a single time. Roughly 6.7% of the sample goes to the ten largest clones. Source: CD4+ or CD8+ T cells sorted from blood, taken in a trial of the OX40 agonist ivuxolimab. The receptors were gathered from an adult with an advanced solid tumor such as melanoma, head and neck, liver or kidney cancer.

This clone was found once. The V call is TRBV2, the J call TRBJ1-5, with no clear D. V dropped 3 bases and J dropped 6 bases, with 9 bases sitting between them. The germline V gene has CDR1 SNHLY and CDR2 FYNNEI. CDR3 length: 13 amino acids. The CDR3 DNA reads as TGTGCCAGCAGTGATTTAGGACGTCAGCCCCAGCATTTT. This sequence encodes CASSDLGRQPQHF.

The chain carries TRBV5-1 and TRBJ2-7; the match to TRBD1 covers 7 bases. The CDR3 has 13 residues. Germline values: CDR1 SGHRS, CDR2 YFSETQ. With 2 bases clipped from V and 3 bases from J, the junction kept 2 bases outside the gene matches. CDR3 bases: TGCGCCAGCAGCTTCCCAGGGGGCTACGAGCAGTACTTC. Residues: CASSFPGGYEQYF.

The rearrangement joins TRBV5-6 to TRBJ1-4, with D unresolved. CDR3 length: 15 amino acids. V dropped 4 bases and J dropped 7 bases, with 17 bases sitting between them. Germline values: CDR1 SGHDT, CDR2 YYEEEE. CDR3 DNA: TGTGCCAGCAGCGCCGGGGAGTTCGCGGGTGAAAAACTGTTTTTT. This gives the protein CASSAGEFAGEKLFF.

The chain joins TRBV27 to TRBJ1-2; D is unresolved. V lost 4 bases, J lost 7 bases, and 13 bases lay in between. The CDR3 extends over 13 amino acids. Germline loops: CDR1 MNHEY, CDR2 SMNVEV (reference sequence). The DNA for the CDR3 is TGTGCCAGCAGTTCTACAGCTATCAGTGGCTACACCTTC. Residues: CASSSTAISGYTF.

The CDR3 reads CAWSVPSRLNTEAFF. Here the CDR3 DNA reads TGTGCCTGGAGTGTACCCAGCCGTCTGAACACTGAAGCTTTCTTT. The chain combines TRBV30 with TRBJ1-1; D unresolved. Trimming took off 0 bases at V and 0 bases at J, with 11 bases between the two ends. From germline, CDR1 is GTSNPN and CDR2 SVGIG (reference sequence). This CDR3 comprises 15 residues. Supplemented by reference TRBV30 and TRBJ1-1, the full variable domain reads SQTIHQWPATLVQPVGSPLSLECTVEGTSNPNLYWYRQAAGRGLQLLFYSVGIGQISSEVPQNLSASRPQDRQFILSSKKLLLSDSGFYLCAWSVPSRLNTEAFFGQGTRLTVV.

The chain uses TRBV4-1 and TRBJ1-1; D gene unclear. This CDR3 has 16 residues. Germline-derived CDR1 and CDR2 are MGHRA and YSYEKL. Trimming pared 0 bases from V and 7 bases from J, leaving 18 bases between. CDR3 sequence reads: CASSQDISAVEGEAFF. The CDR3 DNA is TGCGCCAGCAGCCAAGATATTTCGGCAGTGGAAGGTGAAGCTTTCTTT.

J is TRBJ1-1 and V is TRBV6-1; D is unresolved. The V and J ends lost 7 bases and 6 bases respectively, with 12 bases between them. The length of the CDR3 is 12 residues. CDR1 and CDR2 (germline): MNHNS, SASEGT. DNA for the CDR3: TGTGCCAGCACCCACTGGGCACCTGAAGCTTTCTTT. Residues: CASTHWAPEAFF.

The CDR3 DNA follows: TGTGCCAGCAGTTTGAGAGGTGGTCCGCATCAGCCCCAGCATTTT. Its protein is CASSLRGGPHQPQHF. The J gene is TRBJ1-5, the V gene TRBV27; D unresolved. The CDR3 totals 15 residues. Germline V gene data show CDR1 as MNHEY and CDR2 as SMNVEV (reference sequence). V gave up 3 bases and J gave up 5 bases, with 14 bases separating them.

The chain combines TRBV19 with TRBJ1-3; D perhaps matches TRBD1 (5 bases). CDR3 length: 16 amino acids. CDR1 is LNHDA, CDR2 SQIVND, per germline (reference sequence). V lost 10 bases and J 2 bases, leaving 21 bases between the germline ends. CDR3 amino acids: CATESGPPGTGNTIYF. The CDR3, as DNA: TGTGCCACCGAGTCGGGGCCCCCAGGGACTGGAAACACCATATATTTT. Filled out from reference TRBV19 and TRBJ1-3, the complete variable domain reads DGGITQSPKYLFRKEGQNVTLSCEQNLNHDAMYWYRQDPGQGLRLIYYSQIVNDFQKGDIAEGYSVSREKKESFPLTVTSAQKNPTAFYLCATESGPPGTGNTIYFGEGSWLTVV.

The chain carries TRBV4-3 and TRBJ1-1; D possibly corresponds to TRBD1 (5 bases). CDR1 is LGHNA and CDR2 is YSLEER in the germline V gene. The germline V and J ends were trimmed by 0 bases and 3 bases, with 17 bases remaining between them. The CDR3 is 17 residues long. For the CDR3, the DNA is TGCGCCAGCAGCCAAGATCTGGACGCCCGGGGGGACACTGAAGCTTTCTTT. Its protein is CASSQDLDARGDTEAFF.

The CDR3 DNA reads as TGTGCCAGCAGTTGGGGACGGACAGACTATGGCTACACCTTC. Translated, it gives CASSWGRTDYGYTF. The chain couples TRBV6-5 to TRBJ1-2; D might be TRBD1 (6 bases). The CDR3 runs 14 residues. The germline V gene has CDR1 MNHEY and CDR2 SVGAGI. Trimming pared 4 bases from V and 3 bases from J, leaving 12 bases between.

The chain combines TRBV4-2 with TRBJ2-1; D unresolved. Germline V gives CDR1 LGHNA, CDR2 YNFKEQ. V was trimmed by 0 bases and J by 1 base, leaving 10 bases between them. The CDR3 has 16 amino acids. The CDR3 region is CASSQDGRLSYNEQFF. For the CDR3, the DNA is TGTGCCAGCAGCCAAGATGGTCGGCTTTCCTACAATGAGCAGTTCTTC.

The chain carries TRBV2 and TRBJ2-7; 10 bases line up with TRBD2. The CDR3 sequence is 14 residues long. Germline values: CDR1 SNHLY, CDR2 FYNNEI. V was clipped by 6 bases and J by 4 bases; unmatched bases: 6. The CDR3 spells CASSSLAGVYEQYF. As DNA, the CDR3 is TGTGCCAGCAGCAGTCTAGCGGGGGTATACGAGCAGTACTTC.

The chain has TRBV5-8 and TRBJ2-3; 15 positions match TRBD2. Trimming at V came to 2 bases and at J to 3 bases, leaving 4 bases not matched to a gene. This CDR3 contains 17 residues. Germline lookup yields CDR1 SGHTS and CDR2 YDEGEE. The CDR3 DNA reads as TGTGCCAGCAGCTTTCGGGGACTAGCGGGGGGAACAGATACGCAGTATTTT. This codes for CASSFRGLAGGTDTQYF.

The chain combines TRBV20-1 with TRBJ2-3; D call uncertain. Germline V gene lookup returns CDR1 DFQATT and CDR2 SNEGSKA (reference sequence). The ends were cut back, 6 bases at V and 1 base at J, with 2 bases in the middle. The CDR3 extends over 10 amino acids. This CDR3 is CSARTDTQYF. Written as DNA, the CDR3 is TGCAGTGCCCGCACAGATACGCAGTATTTT.

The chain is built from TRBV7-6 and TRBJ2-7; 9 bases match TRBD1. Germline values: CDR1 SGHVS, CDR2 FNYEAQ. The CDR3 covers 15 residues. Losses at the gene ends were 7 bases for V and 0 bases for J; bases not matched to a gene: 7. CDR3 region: CASTPGTGLSYEQYF. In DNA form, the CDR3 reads TGTGCCAGCACACCCGGGACAGGGCTCTCCTACGAGCAGTACTTC.

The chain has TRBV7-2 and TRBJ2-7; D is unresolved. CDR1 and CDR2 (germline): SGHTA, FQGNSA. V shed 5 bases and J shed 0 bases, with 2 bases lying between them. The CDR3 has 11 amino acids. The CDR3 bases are TGTGCCAGCAGCAACTCCTACGAGCAGTACTTC. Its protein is CASSNSYEQYF.

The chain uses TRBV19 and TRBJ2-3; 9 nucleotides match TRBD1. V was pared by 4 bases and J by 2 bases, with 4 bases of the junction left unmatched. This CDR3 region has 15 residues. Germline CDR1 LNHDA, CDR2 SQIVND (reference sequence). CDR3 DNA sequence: TGTGCCAGTAGTAGCCGGGACAGGGACACAGATACGCAGTATTTT. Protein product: CASSSRDRDTDTQYF.

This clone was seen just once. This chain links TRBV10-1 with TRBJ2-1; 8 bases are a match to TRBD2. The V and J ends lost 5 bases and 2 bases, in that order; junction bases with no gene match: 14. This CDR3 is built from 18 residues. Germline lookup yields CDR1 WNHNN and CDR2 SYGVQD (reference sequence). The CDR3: CASSPGLARYLTYNEQFF. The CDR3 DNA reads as TGCGCCAGCAGTCCTGGACTAGCCCGATATCTAACCTACAATGAGCAGTTCTTC.

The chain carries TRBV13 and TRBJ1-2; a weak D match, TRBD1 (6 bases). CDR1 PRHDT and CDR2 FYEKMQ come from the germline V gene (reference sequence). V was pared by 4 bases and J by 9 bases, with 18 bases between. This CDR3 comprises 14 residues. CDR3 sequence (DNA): TGTGCCAGCAGCTCCGAACACGCGGGACACCGCTACACCTTC. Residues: CASSSEHAGHRYTF.

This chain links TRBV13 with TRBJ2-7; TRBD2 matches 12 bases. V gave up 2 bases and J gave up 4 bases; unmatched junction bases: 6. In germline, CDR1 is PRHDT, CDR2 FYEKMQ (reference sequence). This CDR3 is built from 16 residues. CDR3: CASSLPGLAGRYEQYF. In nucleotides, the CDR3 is TGTGCCAGCAGCTTACCTGGACTAGCGGGACGATACGAGCAGTACTTC.

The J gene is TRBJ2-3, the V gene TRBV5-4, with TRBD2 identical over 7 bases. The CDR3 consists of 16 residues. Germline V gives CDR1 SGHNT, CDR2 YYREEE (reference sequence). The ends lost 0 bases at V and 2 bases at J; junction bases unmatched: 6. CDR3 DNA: TGTGCCAGCAGCTTGGGGCCAGCGGGGACCACAGATACGCAGTATTTT. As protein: CASSLGPAGTTDTQYF.

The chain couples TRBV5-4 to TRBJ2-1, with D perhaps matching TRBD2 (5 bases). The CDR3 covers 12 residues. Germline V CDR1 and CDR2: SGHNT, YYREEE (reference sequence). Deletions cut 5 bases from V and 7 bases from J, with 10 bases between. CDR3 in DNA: TGTGCCAGCAGTCACGGGATAAATGAGCAGTTCTTC. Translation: CASSHGINEQFF.

The CDR3 DNA reads as TGTGCCAGCAGTGACTGGATAGGGGGCAATCAGCCCCAGCATTTT. Protein: CASSDWIGGNQPQHF. The chain uses TRBV2 and TRBJ1-5, with D perhaps TRBD1 (5 bases). Trimming removed 3 bases from V and 2 bases from J, with 11 bases in between. This CDR3 contains 15 residues. Germline assignment: CDR1 SNHLY and CDR2 FYNNEI.

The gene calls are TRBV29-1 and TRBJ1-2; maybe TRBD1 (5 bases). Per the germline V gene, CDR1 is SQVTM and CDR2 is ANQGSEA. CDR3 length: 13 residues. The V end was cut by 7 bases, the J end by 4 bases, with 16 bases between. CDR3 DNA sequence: TGCAGCGCCGATCAGGGAGGAGGCTATGGCTACACCTTC. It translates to CSADQGGGYGYTF.

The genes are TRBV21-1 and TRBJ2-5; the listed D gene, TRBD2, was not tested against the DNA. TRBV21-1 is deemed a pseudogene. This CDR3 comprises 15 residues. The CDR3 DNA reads TGTGCCAGCAGCATTAGCGGGAGGTGGTTGGAGACCCAGTACTTC. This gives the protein CASSISGRWLETQYF.

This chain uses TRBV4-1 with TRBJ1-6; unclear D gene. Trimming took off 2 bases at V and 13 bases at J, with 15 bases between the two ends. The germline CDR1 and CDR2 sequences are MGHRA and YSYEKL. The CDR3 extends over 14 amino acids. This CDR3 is CASSQSNSRSPLHF. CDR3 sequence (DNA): TGCGCCAGCAGCCAATCTAATTCAAGGTCGCCCCTCCACTTT.

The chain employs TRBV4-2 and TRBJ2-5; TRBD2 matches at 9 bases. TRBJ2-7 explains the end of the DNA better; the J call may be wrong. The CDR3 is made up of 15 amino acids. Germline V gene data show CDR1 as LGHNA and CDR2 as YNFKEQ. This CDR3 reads CASSQVSGRTYEQYF. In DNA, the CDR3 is TGTGCCAGCAGCCAAGTTAGCGGGAGAACCTACGAGCAGTACTTC.